Below, 28 T cell receptor beta chains from the same sample are listed, as sequenced in a study of cytomegalovirus exposure and HLA in healthy donors. The PCR made use of 60 Vbeta and 13 Jbeta primers. Data came from immunoSEQ multiplex PCR; TCRdb stores just in-frame clones and leaves some out. The sample has about 130,000 clones; about 81% are singletons. The sample taken for sequencing was PBMCs. The receptor source for this set is a woman in her 30s in good health and CMV-seronegative.

The chain combines TRBV5-1 with TRBJ2-5, with 13 bases lining up with TRBD2. V lost 4 bases and J lost 4; bases outside the gene matches: 7. The CDR3 consists of 16 residues. The germline gives CDR1 SGHRS, CDR2 YFSETQ. In nucleotides, the CDR3 is TGCGCCAGCAGCGCGGGACTAGCGGGGCGGGGAGAGACCCAGTACTTC. Translation: CASSAGLAGRGETQYF.

The chain recombines TRBV7-2 with TRBJ1-5; 7 positions agree with TRBD1. This CDR3 has 15 amino acids. Per the germline V gene, CDR1 is SGHTA and CDR2 is FQGNSA. With 5 bases clipped from V and 5 bases from J, the junction kept 9 bases outside the gene matches. The CDR3 nucleotides are TGTGCCAGCAGCCCGCGACAGGGAAATTATCAGCCCCAGCATTTT. The encoded protein is CASSPRQGNYQPQHF.

The V gene is TRBV6-5, the J gene TRBJ2-7; 13 nucleotides agree with TRBD2. V shed 0 bases and J 4 bases; nucleotides not matched to a gene: 3. In germline, CDR1 is MNHEY, CDR2 SVGAGI. This CDR3 contains 16 residues. Here the CDR3 DNA reads TGTGCCAGCAGTTACTCGAAGGGACTAGCGGGATACGAGCAGTACTTC. Its protein product is CASSYSKGLAGYEQYF.

The chain uses TRBV6-5 and TRBJ2-2; maybe TRBD1 (5 bases). Trimming left V 2 bases short and J 6 bases short, with 16 bases between. Germline lookup yields CDR1 MNHEY and CDR2 SVGAGI. This CDR3 spans 16 amino acids. The chain's CDR3 is CASSYTRQTRSGELFF. CDR3 sequence (DNA): TGTGCCAGCAGTTACACCCGACAGACCCGGTCCGGGGAGCTGTTTTTT.

This chain links TRBV5-4 with TRBJ2-2; D possibly corresponds to TRBD1 (6 bases). V lost 4 bases and J lost 3, with 13 bases in between. Germline V CDR1 and CDR2: SGHNT, YYREEE (reference sequence). The CDR3 consists of 15 residues. The CDR3 DNA follows: TGTGCCAGCAGCCACAGGGTATCGGACACCGGGGAGCTGTTTTTT. Amino acids: CASSHRVSDTGELFF.

The chain joins TRBV9 to TRBJ1-2; weak D call: TRBD1 (5 bases). This CDR3 has 14 residues. The germline gives CDR1 SGDLS, CDR2 YYNGEE. The germline V and J ends were trimmed by 4 bases and 6 bases, with 16 bases remaining between them. This chain's CDR3 is CASSLGTRGDGYTF. As DNA, the CDR3 is TGTGCCAGCAGCCTTGGGACGCGCGGGGATGGCTACACCTTC.

V is TRBV18 and J is TRBJ1-3; D possibly corresponds to TRBD1 (6 bases). The germline CDR1 and CDR2 sequences are KGHSH and LQKENI. V lost 3 bases and J 4 bases, leaving 10 bases between the germline ends. This CDR3 has 14 amino acids. The CDR3 is CASSPTQGGNTIYF. Here the CDR3 DNA reads TGTGCCAGCTCACCCACACAGGGCGGAAACACCATATATTTT. The variable domain in full, completed from reference TRBV18 and TRBJ1-3, reads NAGVMQNPRHLVRRRGQEARLRCSPMKGHSHVYWYRQLPEEGLKFMVYLQKENIIDESGMPKERFSAEFPKEGPSILRIQQVVRGDSAAYFCASSPTQGGNTIYFGEGSWLTVV.

The rearrangement joins TRBV6-6 to TRBJ1-4; perhaps TRBD1 as D (6 bases). Per germline, CDR1 MNHNY and CDR2 SVGAGI (reference sequence). This CDR3 is built from 15 residues. V was shortened by 0 bases and J by 8 bases, with 13 bases between the two germline ends. CDR3 bases: TGTGCCAGCAGTTACTCGGTAGGGGGTGGAGAAAAACTGTTTTTT. Its translation is CASSYSVGGGEKLFF.

The V gene is TRBV19, the J gene TRBJ1-1; a possible D gene is TRBD1 (5 bases). Per germline, CDR1 LNHDA and CDR2 SQIVND (reference sequence). This CDR3 has 15 residues. V dropped 5 bases and J dropped 3 bases, with 16 bases sitting between them. Here the CDR3 DNA reads TGTGCCAGTAGTTTGGACATAGGATTGGACACTGAAGCTTTCTTT. Its protein product is CASSLDIGLDTEAFF.

The chain is built from TRBV27 and TRBJ1-5; TRBD1 is a possible D gene (5 bases). CDR1 is MNHEY and CDR2 is SMNVEV in the germline V gene (reference sequence). Trimming stripped 5 bases from V and 3 bases from J, with 14 bases between. The length of the CDR3 is 15 residues. The CDR3 loop is CASSPTGMDNQPQHF. The CDR3 nucleotides read TGTGCCAGCAGTCCAACAGGAATGGACAATCAGCCCCAGCATTTT.

This clone was counted a single time. This chain uses TRBV4-2 with TRBJ2-7; 10 nucleotides line up with TRBD1. Germline V gene data show CDR1 as LGHNA and CDR2 as YNFKEQ. The CDR3 spans 16 residues. V lost 1 base, J lost 3 bases, and 6 bases stayed unmatched. CDR3 in amino acids: CASSQASGQGVYEQYF. The DNA for the CDR3 is TGTGCCAGCAGCCAAGCCTCCGGACAGGGGGTCTACGAGCAGTACTTC.

The chain has TRBV6-1 and TRBJ1-2, with 9 nucleotides matching TRBD1. Germline assignment: CDR1 MNHNS and CDR2 SASEGT. This CDR3 has 14 amino acids. V shed 8 bases, J shed 8 bases, and the junction held 12 bases outside the gene matches. CDR3 DNA sequence: TGTGCCAGCGGCCCCGGGGACAGGGCCCGAGGCTACACCTTC. Protein product: CASGPGDRARGYTF.

This clone was seen more than once but under ten times. The V call is TRBV10-1, the J call TRBJ1-3, with 7 bases identical to TRBD1. This CDR3 spans 16 amino acids. CDR1 and CDR2 from the germline V gene are WNHNN and SYGVQD (reference sequence). Trimming at V came to 4 bases and at J to 7 bases, leaving 13 bases not matched to a gene. CDR3 region: CASSGQEGGQGNTIYF. The DNA of the CDR3 is TGCGCCAGCAGTGGTCAGGAAGGGGGCCAAGGGAACACCATATATTTT.

This chain links TRBV30 with TRBJ2-7; perhaps TRBD2 as D (5 bases). Trimming took off 0 bases at V and 0 bases at J, with 9 bases between the two ends. The CDR3 loop spans 14 amino acids. CDR1 is GTSNPN and CDR2 is SVGIG in the germline V gene (reference sequence). DNA for the CDR3: TGTGCCTGGAGTGTGGCGGGCCTCTCCTACGAGCAGTACTTC. Amino acid sequence: CAWSVAGLSYEQYF. The full variable domain, in which reference TRBV30 and TRBJ2-7 provide the parts outside the CDR3, is SQTIHQWPATLVQPVGSPLSLECTVEGTSNPNLYWYRQAAGRGLQLLFYSVGIGQISSEVPQNLSASRPQDRQFILSSKKLLLSDSGFYLCAWSVAGLSYEQYFGPGTRLTVT.

J is TRBJ2-5 and V is TRBV15; D ambiguous. Trimming took 6 bases from V and 7 from J, leaving 9 bases between them. Germline V CDR1 and CDR2: LNHNV, YYDKDF (reference sequence). The CDR3 spans 11 residues. The CDR3 DNA is TGTGCCACCAGTAACGGAGTGACCCAGTACTTC. Translation gives CATSNGVTQYF.

The gene calls are TRBV5-1 and TRBJ2-2, with a tentative D call TRBD1 (6 bases). The CDR3 runs to 14 residues. Looked up from germline, CDR1 is SGHRS and CDR2 is YFSETQ. V lost 4 bases, J lost 6 bases, and 13 bases lay in between. The CDR3 here is CASSPRTEAGELFF. The CDR3 DNA follows: TGCGCCAGCAGCCCTCGGACAGAAGCCGGGGAGCTGTTTTTT.

As concerns this clone: Other nucleotide sequences in the sample specify the same CDR3. The J gene is TRBJ2-2, the V gene TRBV30; D is uncertain. The length of the CDR3 is 13 residues. The ends were cut back, 3 bases at V and 1 base at J, with 6 bases in the middle. The V gene's germline CDR1 is GTSNPN and CDR2 SVGIG (reference sequence). DNA for the CDR3: TGTGCCTGGAGCACGGGGAACACCGGGGAGCTGTTTTTT. This encodes CAWSTGNTGELFF.

This clone was detected only once. V is TRBV5-1 and J is TRBJ2-5; TRBD1 agrees at 8 bases. Trimming removed 3 bases from V and 5 bases from J; junction bases left unmatched: 3. The germline gives CDR1 SGHRS, CDR2 YFSETQ. The CDR3 is made up of 13 amino acids. CDR3 nucleotide sequence: TGCGCCAGCAGCTCAGGGGGCAGGGAGACCCAGTACTTC. Translating gives CASSSGGRETQYF.

This rearrangement joins TRBV5-1 to TRBJ2-7, with 11 nucleotides matching TRBD2. V gave up 4 bases and J gave up 0 bases; unmatched junction bases: 6. Germline CDR1 and CDR2: SGHRS and YFSETQ. The CDR3 loop spans 16 amino acids. The CDR3 is CASSLTSGRTSYEQYF. CDR3 in DNA: TGCGCCAGCAGCCTTACTAGCGGGAGAACCTCCTACGAGCAGTACTTC.

The rearrangement joins TRBV4-1 to TRBJ2-1; 9 positions agree with TRBD2. The CDR3 runs to 18 residues. Losses at the gene ends were 0 bases for V and 9 bases for J; bases not matched to a gene: 15. Germline assignment: CDR1 MGHRA and CDR2 YSYEKL. The CDR3 protein is CASSQDFTEAGGKVEQFF. The CDR3 nucleotides are TGCGCCAGCAGCCAAGATTTTACCGAGGCGGGGGGGAAAGTTGAGCAGTTCTTC.

The gene calls are TRBV2 and TRBJ2-3; TRBD2 matches at 9 bases. V shed 5 bases and J 2 bases; nucleotides not matched to a gene: 5. Germline V CDR1 and CDR2: SNHLY, FYNNEI. The CDR3 spans 15 residues. The DNA of the CDR3 is TGTGCCAGCAGTTTGAGCGGGGGGAACACAGATACGCAGTATTTT. Protein: CASSLSGGNTDTQYF.

The chain carries TRBV7-9 and TRBJ2-5; TRBD1 agrees at 10 bases. The CDR3 runs 15 residues. V gave up 3 bases and J gave up 4 bases; unmatched junction bases: 5. The germline V gene has CDR1 SEHNR and CDR2 FQNEAQ (reference sequence). The CDR3 reads CASSLGTGAGETQYF. CDR3 DNA sequence: TGTGCCAGCAGCTTGGGGACAGGGGCAGGAGAGACCCAGTACTTC.

The rearrangement links TRBV11-2 to TRBJ1-2; TRBD1 aligns across 7 bases. J gave up 2 bases and V 1 base, and 1 base lay outside the gene matches. The length of the CDR3 is 14 residues. Germline-derived CDR1 and CDR2 are SGHAT and FQNNGV. CDR3 in amino acids: CASSLGRGNYGYTF. In DNA form, the CDR3 reads TGTGCCAGCAGCTTAGGCAGGGGGAACTATGGCTACACCTTC.

The chain employs TRBV5-6 and TRBJ2-2, with 9 positions matching TRBD1. The length of the CDR3 is 15 residues. Trimming cost V 1 base and J 7 bases; bases outside gene matches: 5. Germline values: CDR1 SGHDT, CDR2 YYEEEE. The CDR3 loop reads CASSLRDRVDGELFF. The DNA of the CDR3 is TGTGCCAGCAGCTTGAGGGACAGGGTGGACGGGGAGCTGTTTTTT. The entire variable domain, with the rest obtained from reference TRBV5-6 and TRBJ2-2, is as follows: DAGVTQSPTHLIKTRGQQVTLRCSPKSGHDTVSWYQQALGQGPQFIFQYYEEEERQRGNFPDRFSGHQFPNYSSELNVNALLLGDSALYLCASSLRDRVDGELFFGEGSRLTVL.

V is TRBV18 and J is TRBJ2-2, with D maybe TRBD1 (6 bases). Trimming pared 0 bases from V and 8 bases from J, leaving 16 bases between. The CDR3 consists of 16 residues. CDR1 and CDR2 (germline): KGHSH, LQKENI. CDR3: CASSPPASGVAGELFF. Here the CDR3 DNA reads TGTGCCAGCTCACCACCGGCCTCAGGGGTTGCTGGGGAGCTGTTTTTT. Full variable domain (remainder filled in from reference TRBV18 and TRBJ2-2): NAGVMQNPRHLVRRRGQEARLRCSPMKGHSHVYWYRQLPEEGLKFMVYLQKENIIDESGMPKERFSAEFPKEGPSILRIQQVVRGDSAAYFCASSPPASGVAGELFFGEGSRLTVL.

The CDR3 sequence: CSVVAGGTVYEQYF. In nucleotides, the CDR3 is TGCAGCGTTGTTGCAGGGGGTACAGTTTACGAGCAGTACTTC. This chain uses TRBV29-1 with TRBJ2-7; 7 bases are shared with TRBD1. The CDR3 loop spans 14 amino acids. V was clipped by 4 bases and J by 4 bases; unmatched bases: 10. CDR1 is SQVTM, CDR2 ANQGSEA, per germline.

The chain uses TRBV27 and TRBJ2-1, with 10 bases fitting TRBD2. J gave up 4 bases and V 4 bases, and 4 bases lay outside the gene matches. Per the germline V gene, CDR1 is MNHEY and CDR2 is SMNVEV (reference sequence). This CDR3 is built from 15 residues. CDR3 sequence (DNA): TGTGCCAGCAGTTCACTAGCGGGATTTTACAATGAGCAGTTCTTC. It encodes CASSSLAGFYNEQFF.

The chain combines TRBV30 with TRBJ1-5, with D perhaps TRBD1 (5 bases). This CDR3 spans 15 amino acids. The V end lost 3 bases, the J end lost 7 bases, and 19 bases lay between the germline ends. Germline V gene data show CDR1 as GTSNPN and CDR2 as SVGIG (reference sequence). The CDR3 sequence is CAWSAPPQGIQPQHF. The CDR3 DNA reads TGTGCCTGGAGCGCACCTCCCCAGGGAATACAGCCCCAGCATTTT. Full variable domain (rest looked up from reference TRBV30 and TRBJ1-5): SQTIHQWPATLVQPVGSPLSLECTVEGTSNPNLYWYRQAAGRGLQLLFYSVGIGQISSEVPQNLSASRPQDRQFILSSKKLLLSDSGFYLCAWSAPPQGIQPQHFGDGTRLSIL.